This TCR beta chain was identified in a study of shared clonotypes between healthy human individuals. Produced via immunoSEQ multiplex PCR; TCRdb's table is partial and in-frame only. The table includes 950,000 to 1,100,000 clones, 60% to 80% detected once. This clone occurred once. Germline and junction disagree at one end, which may indicate a read error. The authors divided CD4+ cells into CD45RA+ naive and CD45RA-negative memory subsets. CDR3 length: 15 residues. Germline CDR1 SSHAT, CDR2 FNYEAQ (reference sequence). Sequencing used memory CD4+ T cells sorted from blood. Subset defined: CD45RA-negative fraction. This chain joins TRBV7-7 and TRBJ2-5; TRBD2 agrees at 7 bases. The receptor was isolated from a man in his late teens or twenties in good health. The DNA of the CDR3 is TGTGCTAGCAGCCCTTCGGCGGGAGCTGTAGAGACCCAGTACTTC. Residues: CASSPSAGAVETQYF.